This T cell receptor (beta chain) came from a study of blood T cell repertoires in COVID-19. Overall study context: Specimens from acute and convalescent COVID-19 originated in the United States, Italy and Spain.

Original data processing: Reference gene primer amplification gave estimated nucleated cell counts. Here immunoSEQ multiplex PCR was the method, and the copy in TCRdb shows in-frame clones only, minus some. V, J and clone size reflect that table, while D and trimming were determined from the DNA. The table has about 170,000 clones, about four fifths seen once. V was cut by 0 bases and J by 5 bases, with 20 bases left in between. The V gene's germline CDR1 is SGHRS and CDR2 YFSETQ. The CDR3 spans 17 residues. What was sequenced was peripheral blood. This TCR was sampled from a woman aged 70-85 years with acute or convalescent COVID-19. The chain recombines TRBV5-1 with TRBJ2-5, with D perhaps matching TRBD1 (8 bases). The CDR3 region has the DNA TGCGCCAGCAGCTTGGGCAGCGGGGCAGGGGGCCAGGAGACCCAGTACTTC. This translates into CASSLGSGAGGQETQYF.